This T cell receptor beta chain stems from a study of cytomegalovirus exposure and HLA in healthy donors. Study findings and constraints: In a later analysis, at a false discovery rate of 0.05, 15,000 to 20,000 TCR beta sequences matched HLA alleles. Previously analyzed data showed that most TCR beta V segments were productive at a frequency of about 90% or about 30%. In vitro checks showed that a few CMV-associated chains really do target CMV antigens. By HLA locus, TCR association rates varied in a later analysis, with DRB1 showing the most and HLA-C the fewest.

The PCR used 60 Vbeta and 13 Jbeta primers. Sequencing was performed with immunoSEQ multiplex PCR; in TCRdb, only in-frame clones are kept and a portion is missing. The sample has about 140,000 clones. Of note for this clone: Its antigen is undetermined.

V gave up 4 bases and J gave up 2 bases; unmatched junction bases: 5. CDR3 length equals 16 residues. CDR1 is SNHLY and CDR2 is FYNNEI in the germline V gene. J is TRBJ2-3 and V is TRBV2; TRBD2 aligns across 11 bases. The sample taken for sequencing was PBMCs. The receptor was derived from a male donor in good health and CMV-seronegative. The CDR3 bases are TGTGCCAGCAGTGGGACTAGCGGGCGGTTCACAGATACGCAGTATTTT. It codes for CASSGTSGRFTDTQYF.